This T cell receptor beta chain stems from a study of blood T cell repertoires in COVID-19. Profiled with immunoSEQ multiplex PCR; TCRdb holds only in-frame clones, not every one. The sample lists about 98,000 clones; roughly four fifths were seen once. Looked up from germline, CDR1 is SGHDN and CDR2 is FVKESK. CDR3 length: 16 residues. Deletions cut 2 bases from V and 9 bases from J, with 17 bases between. At least ten counts were recorded for this clone. This receptor was taken from a man between 60 and 75 years old with acute or convalescent COVID-19. The source material was peripheral blood. This sequence joins TRBV14 and TRBJ1-6, with D possibly being TRBD1 (6 bases). The CDR3 nucleotides read TGTGCCAGCAGCCAAATCGGACAGCCTAGGAGTTCACCCCTCCACTTT. Its protein product is CASSQIGQPRSSPLHF.